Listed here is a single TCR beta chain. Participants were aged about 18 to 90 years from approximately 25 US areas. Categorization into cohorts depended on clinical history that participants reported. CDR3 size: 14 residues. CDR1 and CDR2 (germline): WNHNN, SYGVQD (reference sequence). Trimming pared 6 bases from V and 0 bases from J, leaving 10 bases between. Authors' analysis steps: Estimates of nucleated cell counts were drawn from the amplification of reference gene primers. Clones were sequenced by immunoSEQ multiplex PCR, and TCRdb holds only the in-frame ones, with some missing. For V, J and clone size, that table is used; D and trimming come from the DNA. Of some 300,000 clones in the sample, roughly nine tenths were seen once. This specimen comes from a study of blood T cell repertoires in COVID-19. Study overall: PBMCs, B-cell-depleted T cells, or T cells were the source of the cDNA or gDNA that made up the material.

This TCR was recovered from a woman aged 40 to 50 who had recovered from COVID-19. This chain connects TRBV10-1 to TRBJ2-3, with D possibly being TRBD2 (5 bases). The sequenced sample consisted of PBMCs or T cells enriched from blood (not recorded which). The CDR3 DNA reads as TGCGCCAGCAGCAAGGACTCTAGCACAGATACGCAGTATTTT. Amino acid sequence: CASSKDSSTDTQYF.